The present T cell receptor beta chain was sequenced within a study of PD-1 blockade in mismatch repair-deficient tumors listed by TCRdb under 2017. About the full investigation: Between late 2013 and September 2016, the trial enrolled about 86 consecutive patients with 12 mismatch repair-deficient cancer types, every one of whom had been previously treated and was progressing. Deep sequencing of TCR CDR3 regions was used to track tumor-associated T cell clones in peripheral blood of patients responding to PD-1 blockade.

Of note for this clone: Which antigen it targets is not known. Base qualities are missing; no much larger clone stands one base away.

Overall study outcomes, separate from this receptor: Tumor-resident clones, often undetectable in blood before treatment, expanded rapidly after pembrolizumab and then contracted, generally before radiologic responses.

Library method: the immunoSEQ multiplex PCR assay. Drawn from immuneACCESS, this table holds only the in-frame rearrangements with V and J called that TCRdb kept. Clones are partly lost; checked studies trace under half to an unresolved V gene and leave the rest unexplained. The sample table contains around 48,000 clones; only one count was recorded for roughly 75% of them. Together, the top ten hold more than 2.5% of the sample. For every enrolled patient, mismatch repair deficiency was confirmed by either polymerase chain reaction or immunohistochemistry. TCR sequencing was performed for a few patients who responded to pembrolizumab therapy. The phase II trial prospectively evaluated PD-1 blockade with pembrolizumab in advanced mismatch repair-deficient cancers, independent of tissue of origin. Peripheral blood T cell samples were collected serially, before PD-1 blockade began and at several time points afterward. Blood sampling time points were reported as weeks after the first dose of pembrolizumab.

The germline V gene supplies CDR1 SGHTA and CDR2 FQGTGA. Between the V and J ends, shortened by 5 bases and 2 bases respectively, the junction contains 13 bases. The CDR3 measures 14 amino acids from cysteine to phenylalanine. Only the CDR3 part of the read is kept: 42 bases, read in frame from the first base. This TCR came from an adult with mismatch repair-deficient cancer. This specimen consisted of peripheral blood, obtained 4 weeks after starting pembrolizumab. This chain is built from TRBV7-3 and TRBJ2-7; a tentative D call is TRBD2 (5 bases match). Read as DNA, the sequence is TGTGCCAGCAGCCTTGGAGGAAAGGCCTACGAGCAGTACTTC. It specifies CASSLGGKAYEQYF.